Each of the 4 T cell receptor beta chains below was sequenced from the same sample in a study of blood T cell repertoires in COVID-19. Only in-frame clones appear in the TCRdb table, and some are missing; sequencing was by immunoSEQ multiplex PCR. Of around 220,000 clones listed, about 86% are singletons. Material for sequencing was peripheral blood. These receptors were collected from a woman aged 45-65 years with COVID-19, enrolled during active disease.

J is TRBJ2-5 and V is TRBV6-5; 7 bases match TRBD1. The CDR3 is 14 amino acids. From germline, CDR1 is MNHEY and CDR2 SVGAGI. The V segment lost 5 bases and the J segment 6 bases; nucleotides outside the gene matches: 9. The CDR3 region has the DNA TGTGCCAGCAGTCCTGAGAGGGGGCAAAAGACCCAGTACTTC. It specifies CASSPERGQKTQYF.

CDR3 loop: CASSFSGTYEQYF. The CDR3 DNA follows: TGTGCCAGCAGTTTTTCAGGGACCTACGAGCAGTACTTC. The chain uses TRBV27 and TRBJ2-7; D is possibly TRBD1 (5 bases). The CDR3 spans 13 residues. Trimming stripped 3 bases from V and 2 bases from J, with 8 bases between. Germline V gene sequence: CDR1 MNHEY, CDR2 SMNVEV (reference sequence).

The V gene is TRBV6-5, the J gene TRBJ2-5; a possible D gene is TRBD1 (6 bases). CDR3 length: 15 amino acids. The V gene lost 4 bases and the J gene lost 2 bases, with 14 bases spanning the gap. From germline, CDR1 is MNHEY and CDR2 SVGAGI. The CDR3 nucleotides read TGTGCCAGCAGTTTCGGGACACTAATACAAGAGACCCAGTACTTC. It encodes CASSFGTLIQETQYF.

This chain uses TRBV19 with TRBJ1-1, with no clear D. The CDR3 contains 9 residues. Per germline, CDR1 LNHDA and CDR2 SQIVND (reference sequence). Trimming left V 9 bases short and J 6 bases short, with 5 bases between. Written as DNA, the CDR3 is TGTGCCAGCCCCTCTGAAGCTTTCTTT. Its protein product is CASPSEAFF.